This T cell receptor beta chain was documented in a study of OX40 agonist ivuxolimab in advanced cancers. Study-level background: All patients had ivuxolimab intravenously every 2 weeks at 0.01 to 10 mg/kg. Whole-study findings and limits: The authors also found low normalized T-cell clonal expansion in some nonresponders. Average numbers of expanded clones were greater in CD8+ T cells than in CD4+.

TCRdb's copy holds only in-frame clones and misses some; the assay was immunoSEQ multiplex PCR. Of roughly 71,000 clones listed, 90% to 95% are singletons. Patients were excluded for autoimmune disease history or systemic immunosuppression. As for this clone: Antigen: not known.

Germline V CDR1 and CDR2: LGHNA, YSLEER. The ends were cut back, 0 bases at V and 1 base at J, with 12 bases in the middle. The CDR3 is 16 residues long. The specimen was CD4+ or CD8+ T cells sorted from blood, collected in a trial of the OX40 agonist ivuxolimab. This TCR was recovered from an adult with an advanced solid tumor such as melanoma, head and neck, liver or kidney cancer. The chain uses TRBV4-3 and TRBJ1-1; no firm D call. This CDR3 is CASSQDPVGQNTEAFF. In DNA form, the CDR3 reads TGCGCCAGCAGCCAAGATCCTGTGGGCCAGAACACTGAAGCTTTCTTT.